The entry below gives a single T cell receptor (beta chain) sequence along with its context. Its recognized antigen is unknown. To prepare the library, the immunoSEQ multiplex PCR assay was applied. For the multiplex PCR, a mixture combining 60 forward primers for TCR Vbeta segments and 13 reverse primers for TCR Jbeta segments was used. The CDR3 region of rearranged TCR beta genes was amplified from genomic DNA by a multiplex PCR assay. The Illumina HiSeq System was used to sequence the amplified TCR beta libraries as 87-base-pair reads. The paper's processing steps were these. A later analysis counted some 80 million unique TCR beta chains across the 666 repertoires, and 10 million to 12 million of these chains were shared by at least two donors. To remove PCR and sequencing errors, raw reads were error-corrected and collapsed into unique sequences using a nearest-neighbor algorithm that merged closely related sequences. CDR3 sequences were aligned to IMGT reference sequences to assign V, D and J gene segments. For a sequence to be retained, at least a six-nucleotide match to both a V gene segment and a J gene segment was required. A rearrangement counted as productive if the CDR3 had no stop codons and remained in frame with V and J, and every other rearrangement counted as non-productive. CDR3 was defined by IMGT convention, running from the second conserved V-encoded cysteine to the conserved J-encoded phenylalanine. Sequences without an unambiguous match to a single V gene segment were excluded from the earlier analysis of 450 to 750 of the donors. In an earlier analysis of a few hundred of the donors, V segments were called functional above 56.7% productive rearrangements and were called segregating when the between-donor standard deviation exceeded 5%. A statistical classification framework was built for diagnosing cytomegalovirus status from the catalog of TCR beta chain sequences. In a later analysis, TCR nucleotide sequences were compared against IMGT/GENE-DB human TR gene sequences so that V and J genes could be assigned. The TCRdist pipeline was used in a later analysis to assign CDR3 sequences and most-parsimonious VDJ recombination scenarios. A later analysis defined each TCR beta chain by its CDR3 amino acid sequence plus V-gene family, and excluded reads lacking a unique V-gene family. A later analysis removed 600 or so highly shared, low-generation-probability nucleotide sequences to deal with suspected cross-contamination and a sequencing artifact. In a later analysis, a clonal expansion index for each public chain was calculated from normalized within-repertoire ranks of inferred template counts. A later analysis computed generation probabilities with a VDJ recombination model fitted to out-of-frame rearrangements, and checked the results against IGoR. In a later analysis, TCR-TCR, TCR-HLA and TCR-CMV co-occurrence was scored with hypergeometric tests, and a repertoire-size bias correction was applied to TCR pairs. To estimate false discovery rates, a later analysis permuted the HLA or CMV assignments 20 times. A later analysis grouped co-occurring TCRs with DBSCAN, adding TCRdist sequence similarity when clustering within HLA-allele-positive subsets. For co-occurrence clustering, repertoires with fewer than 30,000 or more than 120,000 public chains were excluded, along with roughly five repertoires with anomalous nucleotide sharing. Here the immuneACCESS table is served through TCRdb, limited to in-frame sequences with V and J called. Missing clones are a known gap in these copies; in checked studies unresolved V genes cover under half, and the rest lacks a known reason. V and J calls and clone size are given by that table; D and trimming were obtained from the DNA. This sample's table contains approximately 110,000 clones. The ten largest make up about 2.2% of the sample.

The cohort consisted of hundreds of healthy bone marrow donors. Cohort members were all nominally healthy when sampled, although unrecorded immune exposures were likely present. The donor tested CMV seronegative, placing the donor among the 350 to 400 seronegative members of the cohort. Each donor provided a peripheral blood sample, and peripheral blood mononuclear cells were used for TCR beta sequencing. Genomic DNA extraction from the blood cell samples was performed with the Qiagen DNeasy Blood Extraction Kit. Trimming removed 0 bases from V and 3 bases from J, leaving 8 bases between the germline ends. CDR1 is given as MNHEY and CDR2 as SVGAGI, both from the germline V gene. The CDR3 covers 14 residues, taking in both the cysteine and the phenylalanine. Only the CDR3 part of the read is kept: 42 bases, read in frame from the first base. The data belong to a study of cytomegalovirus exposure and HLA in healthy donors (dated by TCRdb to between 2016 and 2019). With respect to the entire study: According to an earlier analysis of around 600 of the donors, some 180 million T cells yielded some 120 million unique TCR beta sequences and roughly 280 Gb of sequence data. An early release covering around 630 HLA-typed donors comprised roughly 300 gigabases of sequencing data and 65 million to 100 million unique TCR sequences. The genetic ancestry cluster associated with self-reported Caucasian donors included around 76% of the 300 to 400 genotyped donors. The study aimed to test whether cataloging public T cell receptors could reveal signatures of past pathogen exposure. Using immunosequencing, the study profiled T cell repertoires from 500 to 800 subjects and related those repertoires to cytomegalovirus serostatus. Besides the first cohort of roughly 700 subjects, a separate validation cohort made up of some 110 different subjects was used. To predict cytomegalovirus infection status, the study combined high-throughput TCR immunosequencing, statistical association of individual TCRs with disease status, and machine learning. A later analysis re-examined previously published TCR beta repertoires from 610 or so donors and added high-resolution HLA genotyping to investigate patterns of TCR occurrence. In the later analysis, no new phenotypic data were used to find candidate immune exposures; instead, reliance was placed on TCR beta sequences and their occurrence across donors. An earlier analysis of approximately 580 of the donors used high-throughput TCR beta sequencing to judge whether each TCR beta V gene segment behaved as functional or pseudogenic. Alongside the repertoire data, information on donor age, sex, ethnicity and CMV serostatus was compiled. A later genetic analysis used genome-wide SNP genotypes for about three fifths of the 666 donors, treating that subset as a discovery cohort. All discovery cohort repertoires had been generated on a single sequencing platform. HLA typing included class I and class II loci at four-digit resolution. Typing coverage differed by locus: A, B, C, DRB1 and DQB1 were typed in about 620-640 donors, DQA1 in 522, DPA1 in some 570, and DPB1 in just under 490. Because of strong linkage in the cohort, roughly five DR-DQ haplotypes were treated as single units for association and clustering. Among some 410 genotyped donors of the cohort, an average of approximately 240,000 unique TCR beta nucleotide sequences were sequenced per donor, around 18% of them non-productive. What the authors observed across the whole study: Several of the top co-occurrence clusters appeared to be linked to parvovirus B19, influenza, CMV and Epstein-Barr virus, according to a later analysis. The presence/absence analyses assumed that sequencing depth was roughly uniform across donors, and that assumption may not be true. In both the original and validation cohorts, the classifier was reported to diagnose cytomegalovirus status with high specificity and sensitivity. The authors suggested that the approach could potentially be generalized to other disease states and immunological phenotypes. Compared with equally common non-associated chains, HLA-associated TCR beta chains in a later analysis were more clonally expanded and had lower generation probabilities. In a later analysis, the rate of TCR association differed among HLA loci, with DRB1 alleles having the most associated TCRs and HLA-C alleles having the fewest. According to a later genetic analysis, donors in an Asian-associated ancestry cluster had fewer N-insertions in productive TCRs than the approximately 670-donor mean. A total of some 180 TCR beta chains were listed by the study as associated with cytomegalovirus. In a later genetic analysis, a missense DCLRE1C variant was associated with V-gene and J-gene trimming of TCR beta chains, and the association was replicated in an independent cohort. The cohort was sequenced for TCR beta chains only, and without alpha or paired-chain data the features that could be detected were limited. CMV serostatus was the only immune exposure information available for the cohort. Across donors, most TCR sequences were observed very rarely, whereas some public TCRs were present in many individuals. A further reported finding was that TCR beta sequences accurately predicted the HLA-A and HLA-B alleles for most subjects in the first cohort. In an earlier analysis of around 500 of the donors, most TCR beta V segments appeared in productive rearrangements about 87% or about 30% of the time, broadly matching IMGT annotations. In vitro tests confirmed that a few of the cytomegalovirus-associated TCR beta chains recognize cytomegalovirus antigens. A later analysis associated some 17,000 TCR beta sequences with specific HLA alleles at a false discovery rate of 0.05. Because counts were too low, some 17 rarely observed V segments, including chromosome 9 orphons, were left out of the earlier analysis of roughly 600 of the donors. Linkage disequilibrium might explain the correlated functional status among segregating V segments, but an unknown experimental factor could not be excluded. Some IMGT-functional V segments, including TRBV6-2 and TRBV6-3, could not be distinguished by the 87-base-pair reads and were therefore excluded. In a later analysis, most CMV-associated TCR beta chains were found to appear HLA-restricted, with HLA associations seemingly driven largely by CMV exposure. When HLA alleles, especially DR and DQ, strongly co-occurred, attributing TCR associations to individual alleles was difficult. Because HLA typing was unavailable for some donors at each locus, only the typed subset was used in association tests. The sequencing pipeline was judged likely to have produced a cluster of highly shared sequence variants as a technical artifact.

Sequencing was performed on PBMCs. The chain couples TRBV6-5 to TRBJ1-2; matching of 5 bases hints at TRBD1 as the D gene. This TCR derives from a man aged 35 to 55 in good health and CMV-seronegative. The DNA sequence is given as TGTGCCAGCAGTTACTCGAGACAGTACTATGGCTACACCTTC. Translated, it reads CASSYSRQYYGYTF.